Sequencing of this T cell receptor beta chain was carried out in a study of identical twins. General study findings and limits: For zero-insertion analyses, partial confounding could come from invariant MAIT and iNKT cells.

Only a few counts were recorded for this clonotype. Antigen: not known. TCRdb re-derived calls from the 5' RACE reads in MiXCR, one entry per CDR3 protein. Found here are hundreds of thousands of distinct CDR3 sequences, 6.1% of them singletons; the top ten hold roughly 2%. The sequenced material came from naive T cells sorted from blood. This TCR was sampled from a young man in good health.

The CDR3 reads CASSPFNQPQHF. The CDR3 nucleotides read TGTGCCAGCAGTCCATTCAATCAGCCCCAGCATTTT. This rearrangement joins TRBV12-3 or TRBV12-4 to TRBJ1-5; D unresolved. Trimming left V 5 bases short and J 3 bases short, with 5 bases between. The CDR3 contains 12 residues.